This T cell receptor beta chain stems from a study of CD8 T cells in ankylosing spondylitis. Study-level points and caveats: A TCR beta motif of fewer than ten highly homologous variants seemed to mark ankylosing spondylitis blood. Past research had described some motif variants in reactive arthritis synovial fluid and blood.

Quantitative molecular-barcoded 5'-RACE generated the TCR beta libraries. TCRdb redid the calling of the 5' RACE reads with MiXCR, one entry per CDR3 protein. The sample carries a few hundred thousand distinct CDR3 sequences, around 11% recorded once. This clonotype was found many times. The antigen is undetermined. The CDR3 length is 10 residues. Germline loops: CDR1 DFQATT, CDR2 SNEGSKA (reference sequence). The V end was cut by 3 bases, the J end by 10 bases, with 7 bases between. The receptor was isolated from a male donor with ankylosing spondylitis or in good health (not recorded which). This chain uses TRBV20-1 with TRBJ2-1, with D hard to call. Sequencing was carried out using blood, either unsorted or a sorted T cell fraction (not recorded which). The DNA of the CDR3 is TGCAGTGCTAGTGAGTGGGAGCAGTTCTTC. Protein sequence: CSASEWEQFF.